These 5 T cell receptor beta chains originate from one sample sequenced in a study of T cells in localized non-small cell lung cancer. Only in-frame clones appear in the TCRdb table, and some are missing; sequencing was by immunoSEQ multiplex PCR. The sample includes thousands of clones, around 21% of them seen just once. The sample was lung tumor tissue, taken before any cancer treatment. These receptors all come from a man aged 35 to 69 with stage II lung adenocarcinoma.

This chain joins TRBV5-1 and TRBJ2-3; 10 bases fit TRBD1. The CDR3 runs to 15 residues. Germline assignment: CDR1 SGHRS and CDR2 YFSETQ. Trimming removed 0 bases from V and 6 bases from J; junction bases left unmatched: 4. In nucleotides, the CDR3 is TGCGCCAGCAGCTTGGGACAGGGGGCCCCTGATACGCAGTATTTT. Protein: CASSLGQGAPDTQYF.

The chain employs TRBV11-3 and TRBJ1-5; 9 bases are shared with TRBD1. V lost 5 bases and J lost 1; bases outside the gene matches: 9. The CDR3 totals 17 residues. CDR1 is SGHNT and CDR2 is YENEEA in the germline V gene. In nucleotides, the CDR3 is TGTGCCAGCAGCCTGCGGGGGGGACAGGGAAGCAATCAGCCCCAGCATTTT. This gives the protein CASSLRGGQGSNQPQHF. Full variable domain (missing parts from reference TRBV11-3 and TRBJ1-5): EAGVVQSPRYKIIEKKQPVAFWCNPISGHNTLYWYLQNLGQGPELLIRYENEEAVDDSQLPKDRFSAERLKGVDSTLKIQPAELGDSAVYLCASSLRGGQGSNQPQHFGDGTRLSIL.

A few counts support this clone. As DNA, the CDR3 is TGCGCCAGCAGCCAAGGGCCACTCTCTGGAAACACCATATATTTT. It translates to CASSQGPLSGNTIYF. The chain joins TRBV4-1 to TRBJ1-3; D gene ambiguous. CDR3 size: 15 residues. Germline V gene sequence: CDR1 MGHRA, CDR2 YSYEKL. The V end lost 1 base, the J end lost 0 bases, and 7 bases lay between the germline ends.

This clone was counted only a few times. This chain joins TRBV11-3 and TRBJ1-3; D is ambiguous. V dropped 5 bases and J dropped 0 bases, with 8 bases sitting between them. The CDR3 loop spans 14 amino acids. CDR1 is SGHNT, CDR2 YENEEA, per germline. Here the CDR3 reads CASSALSSGNTIYF. The CDR3 bases are TGTGCCAGCAGCGCTCTCTCCTCTGGAAACACCATATATTTT.

V and J are TRBV6-8 and TRBJ1-5, with D possibly matching TRBD1 (6 bases). Trimming pared 10 bases from V and 9 bases from J, leaving 16 bases between. Germline CDR1 MNHGY, CDR2 SAAAGT. This CDR3 has 12 amino acids. The CDR3 bases are TGTGCCATCATGGGGGGCGAGGGGCCCCAGCATTTT. This encodes CAIMGGEGPQHF.